This section outlines one T cell receptor (beta chain) sequence together with its context. Its antigen is not known. The data stem from a study of cytomegalovirus exposure and HLA in healthy donors. Study-wide findings and caveats: Earlier results showed most TCR beta V segments being productive about 87% or about 30% of the time. HLA-A and HLA-B allele assignments for most subjects were reportedly predicted accurately using TCR beta sequences. Later analysis identified 16,000 or so TCR beta sequences associated with HLA alleles, using a false discovery rate threshold of 0.05.

PCR was performed using 60 Vbeta and 13 Jbeta primers. Data came from immunoSEQ multiplex PCR; TCRdb stores just in-frame clones and leaves some out. The sample lists about 140,000 clones; around 78% were seen once. The CDR3 sequence is 14 residues long. The ends lost 3 bases at V and 5 bases at J; junction bases unmatched: 5. Germline V lookup: CDR1 KGHSH, CDR2 LQKENI. The receptor comes from a male donor in good health and CMV-seronegative. Source material: PBMCs. The chain couples TRBV18 to TRBJ2-5, with TRBD1 matching 8 bases. This chain's CDR3 is CASSPRDRGETQYF. The CDR3 DNA reads TGTGCCAGCTCACCGAGAGACAGGGGTGAGACCCAGTACTTC.